Shown below are 23 T cell receptor beta chains from a single sample sequenced in a study of cytomegalovirus exposure and HLA in healthy donors. Sequencing used immunoSEQ multiplex PCR; TCRdb keeps in-frame clones, though not all of them. The sample lists some 230,000 clones, over 80% seen once, with around 1% in the top ten. Specimen: PBMCs. Receptors were obtained from a woman between 18 and 29 years old in good health and CMV-seronegative.

The V gene is TRBV7-6, the J gene TRBJ2-5, with TRBD1 matching over 8 bases. The CDR3 contains 12 residues. Germline V lookup: CDR1 SGHVS, CDR2 FNYEAQ. Unmatched junction bases numbered 2, after V lost 7 bases and J lost 4 bases. DNA for the CDR3: TGTGCCAGCATGACAGGGGTAGAGACCCAGTACTTC. It specifies CASMTGVETQYF.

In this sample, this clone turned up once. The chain recombines TRBV27 with TRBJ2-7, with D unresolved. CDR1 and CDR2 (germline): MNHEY, SMNVEV (reference sequence). This CDR3 has 16 amino acids. Trimming pared 0 bases from V and 5 bases from J, leaving 17 bases between. The CDR3 reads CASSLSGQIAPHEQYF. CDR3 DNA sequence: TGTGCCAGCAGTTTATCTGGGCAGATTGCTCCCCACGAGCAGTACTTC.

The chain uses TRBV5-6 and TRBJ1-1; 9 bases are shared with TRBD1. CDR1 and CDR2 (germline): SGHDT, YYEEEE. This CDR3 comprises 15 residues. V trimming: 2 bases; J trimming: 3 bases; junction bases outside the gene matches: 5. The DNA of the CDR3 is TGTGCCAGCAGCTTAATACAGGGGGCTGACACTGAAGCTTTCTTT. Its translation is CASSLIQGADTEAFF.

The chain uses TRBV27 and TRBJ2-5; TRBD2 matches 8 bases. The CDR3 contains 16 residues. J lost 0 bases, V lost 6 bases, and 9 bases had no gene match. CDR1 and CDR2 from the germline V gene are MNHEY and SMNVEV (reference sequence). CDR3 region: CASSPSAGEYQETQYF. The CDR3 nucleotides read TGTGCCAGCAGCCCCTCAGCGGGGGAGTACCAAGAGACCCAGTACTTC.

This clone was recorded once. V usage is TRBV5-8 and J usage is TRBJ2-5; D may be TRBD2 (5 bases). The CDR3 runs 15 residues. Germline lookup yields CDR1 SGHTS and CDR2 YDEGEE. V dropped 1 base and J dropped 2 bases, with 12 bases sitting between them. CDR3 nucleotide sequence: TGTGCCAGCAGCTTGAATACCGGGAATCAAGAGACCCAGTACTTC. It specifies CASSLNTGNQETQYF.

The J gene is TRBJ2-2, the V gene TRBV6-1; 9 bases match TRBD1. CDR1 is MNHNS, CDR2 SASEGT, per germline. V trimming: 0 bases; J trimming: 1 base; junction bases outside the gene matches: 6. The CDR3 consists of 18 residues. CDR3 sequence: CASSEARNRGQNTGELFF. CDR3 coding DNA: TGTGCCAGCAGTGAAGCCCGCAACAGGGGGCAGAACACCGGGGAGCTGTTTTTT.

This chain links TRBV6-1 with TRBJ2-2; the D gene is possibly TRBD2 (5 bases). The CDR3 totals 14 residues. The V gene lost 11 bases and the J gene lost 3 bases, with 16 bases spanning the gap. Germline CDR1 and CDR2: MNHNS and SASEGT. This chain's CDR3 is CASGVPKDTGELFF. The CDR3 bases are TGTGCCTCCGGGGTCCCTAAAGACACCGGGGAGCTGTTTTTT.

In nucleotides, the CDR3 is TGTGCCAGCAGCCGACGGACAGGATCTAACTATGGCTACACCTTC. Protein product: CASSRRTGSNYGYTF. V usage is TRBV6-5 and J usage is TRBJ1-2; 7 bases fit TRBD1. Germline assignment: CDR1 MNHEY and CDR2 SVGAGI. J lost 0 bases, V lost 6 bases, and 7 bases had no gene match. The CDR3 totals 15 residues.

This clone was found once. This rearrangement joins TRBV19 to TRBJ2-2, with 8 bases that match TRBD1. This CDR3 contains 18 residues. The germline V gene encodes CDR1 LNHDA and CDR2 SQIVND (reference sequence). V dropped 3 bases and J dropped 6; count of bases not matched to a gene: 15. CDR3 sequence reads: CASSIFGQGRGGAGELFF. CDR3 DNA: TGTGCCAGTAGTATTTTTGGACAGGGAAGAGGTGGAGCCGGGGAGCTGTTTTTT.

CDR3 in amino acids: CASRPDSSAYEQYF. CDR3 sequence (DNA): TGTGCCAGCAGGCCTGACAGCTCCGCCTACGAGCAGTACTTC. The V gene is TRBV27, the J gene TRBJ2-5; D may be TRBD1 (5 bases). Near its end, the DNA agrees better with TRBJ2-7, so the J call may be wrong. Germline values: CDR1 MNHEY, CDR2 SMNVEV (reference sequence). This CDR3 comprises 14 residues.

This chain joins TRBV18 and TRBJ2-5, with TRBD2 matching over 14 bases. Germline-derived CDR1 and CDR2 are KGHSH and LQKENI. The length of the CDR3 is 16 residues. V was pared by 3 bases and J by 5 bases, with 5 bases of the junction left unmatched. This CDR3 reads CASSPRTSGRWETQYF. The CDR3 DNA reads as TGTGCCAGCTCACCGCGGACTAGCGGGAGGTGGGAGACCCAGTACTTC.

This clone was found once. The rearrangement joins TRBV1 to TRBJ2-2; no DNA check was done on the table's D call, TRBD2. TRBV1 is marked as a pseudogene. The CDR3 covers 18 residues. The CDR3 DNA reads as TGCACCAGCAGCCAAGTCGGGACTAGCGGAAGGCGGACCGGGGAGCTGTTTTTT. Protein sequence: CTSSQVGTSGRRTGELFF.

This clone was picked up a small number of times. This chain links TRBV10-1 with TRBJ2-1; D possibly corresponds to TRBD1 (6 bases). V was pared by 3 bases and J by 3 bases, with 24 bases between. This CDR3 has 19 residues. Germline CDR1 reads WNHNN; CDR2 reads SYGVQD (reference sequence). CDR3 DNA sequence: TGCGCCAGCAGTGAAAGAGATGACAAGACAGGCGCCAGCTACAATGAGCAGTTCTTC. Translated, it gives CASSERDDKTGASYNEQFF.

The chain employs TRBV27 and TRBJ1-5; 9 bases map to TRBD1. This CDR3 has 16 residues. Per the germline V gene, CDR1 is MNHEY and CDR2 is SMNVEV (reference sequence). V shed 5 bases, J shed 0 bases, and the junction held 5 bases outside the gene matches. The CDR3 sequence: CASSPDRGYSNQPQHF. The CDR3 region has the DNA TGTGCCAGCAGTCCGGACAGGGGTTATAGCAATCAGCCCCAGCATTTT.

The chain combines TRBV28 with TRBJ1-2, with D possibly being TRBD1 (5 bases). Deletions cut 6 bases from V and 8 bases from J, with 16 bases between. The CDR3 contains 13 residues. Germline V gene sequence: CDR1 MDHEN, CDR2 SYDVKM. This chain's CDR3 is CASSISGSRGYTF. DNA of the CDR3: TGTGCCAGCAGCATCTCAGGGTCTAGGGGCTACACCTTC.

This chain joins TRBV28 and TRBJ1-2; 9 nucleotides align to TRBD1. This CDR3 spans 17 amino acids. The germline V gene has CDR1 MDHEN and CDR2 SYDVKM. The V segment lost 3 bases and the J segment 1 base; nucleotides outside the gene matches: 9. CDR3 nucleotides: TGTGCCAGCAGTTTCTGGACAGGGGTATACCTTAACTATGGCTACACCTTC. This codes for CASSFWTGVYLNYGYTF.

Written as DNA, the CDR3 is TGCGCCAGCAGTGGGACAGGGAGCGCCAAAAACATTCAGTACTTC. Translated: CASSGTGSAKNIQYF. The chain uses TRBV10-1 and TRBJ2-4; 8 bases line up with TRBD1. The CDR3 sequence is 15 residues long. CDR1 is WNHNN and CDR2 is SYGVQD in the germline V gene (reference sequence). With 4 bases clipped from V and 1 base from J, the junction kept 3 bases outside the gene matches.

The rearrangement joins TRBV7-8 to TRBJ1-2; 8 bases are a match to TRBD1. The germline gives CDR1 SGHVS, CDR2 FQNEAQ. The CDR3 is 15 amino acids. J was trimmed by 3 bases and V by 1 base; bases with no gene match: 4. In nucleotides, the CDR3 is TGTGCCAGCAGCTTAGGACAGGGGATCTACTATGGCTACACCTTC. Its translation is CASSLGQGIYYGYTF.

In its sample, this clone was seen once. In the same sample, other DNA sequences code for this CDR3. The V gene is TRBV2, the J gene TRBJ2-7, with unresolved D. Deletions cut 2 bases from V and 4 bases from J, with 3 bases between. Germline CDR1 reads SNHLY; CDR2 reads FYNNEI. This CDR3 region has 11 residues. This CDR3 reads CASSERYEQYF. CDR3 coding DNA: TGTGCCAGCAGTGAACGGTACGAGCAGTACTTC. The entire variable domain, with the rest obtained from reference TRBV2 and TRBJ2-7, is as follows: EPEVTQTPSHQVTQMGQEVILRCVPISNHLYFYWYRQILGQKVEFLVSFYNNEISEKSEIFDDQFSVERPDGSNFTLKIRSTKLEDSAMYFCASSERYEQYFGPGTRLTVT.

The V gene is TRBV6-6, the J gene TRBJ2-7; D might be TRBD1 (5 bases). There are 15 residues in the CDR3. CDR1 and CDR2 from the germline V gene are MNHNY and SVGAGI (reference sequence). The V and J ends lost 2 bases and 6 bases respectively, with 17 bases between them. As DNA, the CDR3 is TGTGCCAGCAGTTACCCTGCGGCGGACATAGGCGAGCAGTACTTC. Protein product: CASSYPAADIGEQYF.

The chain combines TRBV7-8 with TRBJ2-3; 13 nucleotides match TRBD2. V dropped 4 bases and J dropped 6; count of bases not matched to a gene: 10. CDR1 is SGHVS, CDR2 FQNEAQ, per germline. The CDR3 is 17 amino acids. CDR3 coding DNA: TGTGCCAGCAGCTCCCTCACTAGCGGGAGGGCCGTGGATACGCAGTATTTT. It specifies CASSSLTSGRAVDTQYF.

This chain joins TRBV7-9 and TRBJ2-7, with 8 bases aligning to TRBD1. After removal of 5 bases from V and 3 bases from J, the junction contained 6 bases not matched to a gene. Germline CDR1 SEHNR, CDR2 FQNEAQ (reference sequence). The CDR3 is 14 amino acids. The CDR3 nucleotides read TGTGCCAGCAGCCCCTGGACAGGGTTCTACGAGCAGTACTTC. This codes for CASSPWTGFYEQYF. Using reference TRBV7-9 and TRBJ2-7 for the parts outside the CDR3, the full variable domain is DTGVSQNPRHKITKRGQNVTFRCDPISEHNRLYWYRQTLGQGPEFLTYFQNEAQLEKSRLLSDRFSAERPKGSFSTLEIQRTEQGDSAMYLCASSPWTGFYEQYFGPGTRLTVT.

The chain recombines TRBV7-9 with TRBJ1-2; possible D gene TRBD1, 5 bases. V was shortened by 4 bases and J by 5 bases, with 17 bases between the two germline ends. The CDR3 length is 15 residues. In germline, CDR1 is SEHNR, CDR2 FQNEAQ (reference sequence). As DNA, the CDR3 is TGTGCCAGCAGCTACGGGACTGAAGACGCTTATGGCTACACCTTC. This codes for CASSYGTEDAYGYTF.